These 11 T cell receptor beta chains were sequenced from one sample in a study of TIL therapy for anti-PD-1-resistant metastatic lung cancer (TCRdb year 2021). The meaning of the sample's time point label: pre-treatment sample, taken before nivolumab and TIL therapy. Baseline tumor samples were excised metastases, mostly pleural nodules or supraclavicular lymph nodes, from the same resection used to grow TIL. TCR beta CDR3 regions were amplified from genomic DNA by bias-controlled multiplex PCR with the immunoSEQ v3 hsTCRB kit. Here the immuneACCESS table is served through TCRdb, limited to in-frame sequences with V and J called. Missing clones are a known gap in these copies; in checked studies unresolved V genes cover under half, and the rest lacks a known reason. The sample table holds 4,800 or so clones, of which around 60% were seen once. The biggest ten clones account for 8.5% to 10% of the sample.

This specimen consisted of tumor tissue, obtained at baseline. The receptor source for this set is a man between 65 and 85 years old with non-small cell lung cancer.

The chain couples TRBV5-6 to TRBJ1-1, with D possibly being TRBD1 (5 bases). The CDR3 has 15 residues. Germline V gene data show CDR1 as SGHDT and CDR2 as YYEEEE. V gave up 3 bases and J gave up 1 base, with 13 bases separating them. The CDR3 region has the DNA TGTGCCAGCAGCTCTACTTCTGGACAGAACACTGAAGCTTTCTTT. This sequence encodes CASSSTSGQNTEAFF.

V and J are TRBV28 and TRBJ2-1; TRBD2 might be the D (6 bases). Trimming removed 7 bases at V and 2 bases at J, with 21 bases between. This CDR3 region has 17 residues. Per the germline V gene, CDR1 is MDHEN and CDR2 is SYDVKM. The CDR3 coding sequence is TGTGCCAGCACCACCCCCCCCGGGAGCCCCACCTACAATGAGCAGTTCTTC. This encodes CASTTPPGSPTYNEQFF.

J is TRBJ2-7 and V is TRBV29-1; D is uncertain. The germline CDR1 and CDR2 sequences are SQVTM and ANQGSEA. The V and J ends lost 4 bases and 7 bases respectively, with 17 bases between them. The CDR3 length is 13 residues. The CDR3 region has the DNA TGCAGCGTTGGGTCTCTCTACTTGGGAGAGCAGTACTTC. Protein product: CSVGSLYLGEQYF.

The J gene is TRBJ2-2, the V gene TRBV9; D may match TRBD1 or TRBD2 (5 bases each). V gave up 4 bases and J gave up 4 bases, with 14 bases separating them. Germline CDR1 reads SGDLS; CDR2 reads YYNGEE. There are 15 residues in the CDR3. The CDR3 coding sequence is TGTGCCAGCAGCCCGCAGGGAGAGAGCACCGGGGAGCTGTTTTTT. It translates to CASSPQGESTGELFF.

The V gene is TRBV6-4, the J gene TRBJ2-3; the match to TRBD2 covers 9 bases. The CDR3 spans 14 residues. V shed 1 base and J 4 bases; nucleotides not matched to a gene: 0. The germline V gene has CDR1 MRHNA and CDR2 SNTAGT. The CDR3 region is CASSDLAGADTQYF. The CDR3 nucleotides are TGTGCCAGCAGTGACTTAGCGGGAGCAGATACGCAGTATTTT.

This clone was seen only once. This rearrangement joins TRBV19 to TRBJ1-1, with D hard to call. This CDR3 is built from 12 residues. Trimming took off 5 bases at V and 11 bases at J, with 15 bases between the two ends. Germline V gene lookup returns CDR1 LNHDA and CDR2 SQIVND (reference sequence). The CDR3 loop reads CASSAWELGAFF. CDR3 in DNA: TGTGCCAGTAGTGCTTGGGAACTTGGCGCTTTCTTT. Looking up the rest from reference TRBV19 and TRBJ1-1 gives the full variable domain: DGGITQSPKYLFRKEGQNVTLSCEQNLNHDAMYWYRQDPGQGLRLIYYSQIVNDFQKGDIAEGYSVSREKKESFPLTVTSAQKNPTAFYLCASSAWELGAFFGQGTRLTVV.

This chain connects TRBV2 to TRBJ2-3, with unresolved D. V shed 5 bases and J shed 0 bases, with 12 bases lying between them. Germline assignment: CDR1 SNHLY and CDR2 FYNNEI. The CDR3 extends over 15 amino acids. CDR3 protein: CASSSWTSSTDTQYF. The CDR3 DNA sequence: TGTGCCAGCAGTTCCTGGACCTCTAGCACAGATACGCAGTATTTT.

This clone occurred a few times. The genes are TRBV5-1 and TRBJ2-7, with a possible D match to TRBD1 (6 bases). Trimming removed 1 base from V and 3 bases from J, with 8 bases in between. CDR3 length equals 13 residues. Per germline, CDR1 SGHRS and CDR2 YFSETQ. The CDR3: CASSLQDSYEQYF. DNA for the CDR3: TGCGCCAGCAGCTTGCAGGACAGCTACGAGCAGTACTTC.

The chain is built from TRBV27 and TRBJ2-4; D possibly corresponds to TRBD2 (6 bases). The CDR3 is 12 amino acids. Trimming took 6 bases from V and 6 from J, leaving 9 bases between them. CDR1 is MNHEY and CDR2 is SMNVEV in the germline V gene (reference sequence). As DNA, the CDR3 is TGTGCCAGCAGCCCGGAGGGAAACATTCAGTACTTC. This encodes CASSPEGNIQYF.

As DNA, the CDR3 is TGTGCCAGCAGTCGACAGGGGGTTGGGAACACTGAAGCTTTCTTT. Translation: CASSRQGVGNTEAFF. The chain employs TRBV28 and TRBJ1-1; TRBD1 matches 9 bases. Germline loops: CDR1 MDHEN, CDR2 SYDVKM. The CDR3 has 15 amino acids. The junction had 5 bases not matched to a gene; V was cut back by 5 bases and J by 1 base.

The rearrangement uses TRBV6-5 and TRBJ2-3; 13 nucleotides align to TRBD2. The J segment lost 6 bases and the V segment lost 6 bases, leaving 6 bases of the junction unmatched. The CDR3 covers 15 residues. Germline CDR1 is MNHEY and CDR2 is SVGAGI. The CDR3 is CASRRTSGRADTQYF. CDR3 bases: TGTGCCAGCAGACGGACTAGCGGGAGAGCGGATACGCAGTATTTT.